This record looks at one TCR beta chain sequence and its context. The entry originates in a study of type 1 and type 2 diabetes patients. V dropped 5 bases and J dropped 11 bases, with 18 bases sitting between them. CDR1 is LNHDA, CDR2 SQIVND, per germline (reference sequence). This CDR3 region has 13 residues. PCR was run on genomic DNA. The TCR beta CDR3 region was amplified using 30 forward and 13 reverse primers. TCRdb fed the multiplex PCR reads into MiXCR, producing one record per CDR3 protein. The table includes 250,000 or so distinct CDR3 sequences, around 47% detected once. Sequenced material: peripheral blood mononuclear cells (PBMCs). The J gene is TRBJ1-1, the V gene TRBV19; D remains unclear. This TCR came from a man aged 18 to 29 with type 2 diabetes. CDR3 region: CASSSTAAAGAFF. Here the CDR3 DNA reads TGTGCCAGTAGTTCAACAGCGGCCGCGGGGGCTTTCTTT.